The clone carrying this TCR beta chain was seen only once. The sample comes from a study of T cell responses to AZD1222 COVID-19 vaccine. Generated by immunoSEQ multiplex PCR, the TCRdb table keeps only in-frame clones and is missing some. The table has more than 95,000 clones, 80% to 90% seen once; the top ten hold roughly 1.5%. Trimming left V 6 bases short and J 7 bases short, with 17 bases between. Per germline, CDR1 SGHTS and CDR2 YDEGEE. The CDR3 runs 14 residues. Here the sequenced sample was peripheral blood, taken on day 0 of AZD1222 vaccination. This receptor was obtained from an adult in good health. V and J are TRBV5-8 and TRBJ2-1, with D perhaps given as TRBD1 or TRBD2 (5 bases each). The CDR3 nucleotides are TGTGCCAGCACACTAGGCCAGGGCTGGAATGAGCAGTTCTTC. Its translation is CASTLGQGWNEQFF.